The present TCR beta chain was sequenced within a study of T cell repertoires in cytomegalovirus infection. Study information: It was the public TCR beta signatures that indicated both CMV infection and matching HLA type. Study-wide results and limits: Using cumulative public TCR beta family frequency, the authors identified those who carried CMV together with the relevant HLA. The study found HLA-C-restricted CMV-specific TCR beta clonotypes dominating the ex vivo response.

In this sample, this clonotype turned up a few times. Its specificity is not known. TCRdb redid the calling of the reads with MiXCR, one entry per CDR3 protein. The sample includes about 260,000 distinct CDR3 sequences, approximately 13% seen only once; the top ten take around 8.1%. The CDR3 covers 13 residues. Germline CDR1 is DFQATT and CDR2 is SNEGSKA (reference sequence). The germline V and J ends were trimmed by 6 bases and 2 bases, with 14 bases remaining between them. V gene TRBV20-1 combines with J gene TRBJ2-7; D possibly uses TRBD1 or TRBD2 (5 bases each). The clonotype originates from a human donor in good health (CMV status not recorded). Some clones in this sample may be carry-over from other donors' samples. Sequencing was performed on PBMCs. The CDR3 DNA sequence: TGCAGTGCCAGGGTTGAGGGCCCCTACGAGCAGTACTTC. Its translation is CSARVEGPYEQYF.